This TCR beta chain was captured in a study of cytomegalovirus exposure and HLA in healthy donors. Study-level results: In an earlier analysis, productive rearrangement rates for most beta V segments clustered near 87% or 30%. In a later analysis, TCR beta V- and J-gene trimming was associated with a missense DCLRE1C variant. Reportedly, a later analysis found an Asian-associated ancestry cluster had fewer N-insertions than the roughly 700-donor mean.

Details on this clone: The antigen remains unidentified.

The PCR had 60 Vbeta and 13 Jbeta primers. Clones were sequenced by immunoSEQ multiplex PCR, and TCRdb holds only the in-frame ones, with some missing. The data show about 190,000 clones, 80% seen once. The J segment lost 3 bases and the V segment lost 5 bases, leaving 7 bases of the junction unmatched. The CDR3 runs 14 residues. The germline V gene encodes CDR1 SGHNT and CDR2 YYREEE (reference sequence). Sequencing input: PBMCs. V usage is TRBV5-4 and J usage is TRBJ2-5; 7 nucleotides line up with TRBD2. The sequence was obtained from a man aged 40-50 years in good health and CMV-seropositive. CDR3 nucleotide sequence: TGTGCCAGCAGTCCCCTAGCGGTAAAAGAGACCCAGTACTTC. Amino acids: CASSPLAVKETQYF.